These 5 T cell receptor beta chains were sequenced from one sample in a study of shared clonotypes between healthy human individuals. TCRdb's copy holds only in-frame clones and misses some; the assay was immunoSEQ multiplex PCR. Of 2 million to 2.5 million clones in the sample, 85% to 95% are singletons; the top ten hold about 0.41%. The specimen sequenced was naive CD4+ T cells from PBMCs. Subset: CD45RA+ positively selected. The receptor set was obtained from a man between 18 and 29 years old in good health. Some clones in this sample may be carry-over from other donors' samples.

This clone has only one observation. The chain couples TRBV4-1 to TRBJ2-7; D could derive from TRBD1 or TRBD2 (5 bases each). This CDR3 comprises 13 residues. Looked up from germline, CDR1 is MGHRA and CDR2 is YSYEKL. Between the trimmed V and J ends, which lost 0 bases and 6 bases, there was a span of 9 bases. This CDR3 is CASSQEGVREQYF. CDR3 bases: TGCGCCAGCAGCCAAGAGGGGGTTCGCGAGCAGTACTTC.

This clone was counted a single time. The genes are TRBV25-1 and TRBJ1-2, with D perhaps TRBD1 (6 bases). V gave up 6 bases and J gave up 3 bases, with 14 bases separating them. The CDR3 sequence is 14 residues long. Germline values: CDR1 MGHDK, CDR2 SYGVNS. CDR3 amino acids: CASSYGTSDYGYTF. Here the CDR3 DNA reads TGTGCCAGCAGCTATGGGACATCGGACTATGGCTACACCTTC.

The rearrangement links TRBV7-6 to TRBJ1-3; D call uncertain. The CDR3 spans 18 residues. Germline V gene data show CDR1 as SGHVS and CDR2 as FNYEAQ. The V end lost 4 bases, the J end lost 4 bases, and 23 bases lay between the germline ends. This chain's CDR3 is CASSSLGGGNAAGNTIYF. CDR3 nucleotide sequence: TGTGCCAGCAGCTCTCTTGGTGGAGGAAATGCGGCAGGAAACACCATATATTTT.

This chain joins TRBV5-1 and TRBJ2-7; D ambiguous. Germline V CDR1 and CDR2: SGHRS, YFSETQ. Between the trimmed V and J ends, which lost 6 bases and 0 bases, there was a span of 16 bases. CDR3 length equals 15 residues. This chain's CDR3 is CASKETSQDSYEQYF. The CDR3 coding sequence is TGCGCCAGCAAGGAAACAAGTCAGGACTCCTACGAGCAGTACTTC.

This chain links TRBV7-9 with TRBJ1-1, with D perhaps TRBD1 (6 bases). V gave up 5 bases and J gave up 1 base, with 11 bases separating them. The CDR3 spans 14 residues. Germline CDR1 SEHNR, CDR2 FQNEAQ (reference sequence). CDR3 protein: CASSGQQGNTEAFF. The DNA of the CDR3 is TGTGCCAGCAGCGGACAACAGGGGAACACTGAAGCTTTCTTT.